This T cell receptor beta chain emerged from a study of T cell responses to AZD1222 COVID-19 vaccine. Study-wide results and limits: Donors were chiefly white British, with a greater number of females, and clonal diversity was perhaps underestimated.

The germline V gene has CDR1 KGHSH and CDR2 LQKENI. This CDR3 region has 13 residues. V was clipped by 4 bases and J by 8 bases; unmatched bases: 6. The repertoire was sequenced with immunoSEQ multiplex PCR; TCRdb's copy has only in-frame clones and lacks some. The table has about 150,000 clones, about 90% seen once. In the case of this clone: The antigen is not known.

The source was peripheral blood, collected on day 0 of AZD1222 vaccination. J is TRBJ1-2 and V is TRBV18; TRBD1 agrees at 8 bases. This TCR was sampled from an adult in good health. The CDR3 loop is CASSQDRAQGYTF. CDR3 DNA sequence: TGTGCCAGCTCACAGGACAGGGCTCAAGGCTACACCTTC.